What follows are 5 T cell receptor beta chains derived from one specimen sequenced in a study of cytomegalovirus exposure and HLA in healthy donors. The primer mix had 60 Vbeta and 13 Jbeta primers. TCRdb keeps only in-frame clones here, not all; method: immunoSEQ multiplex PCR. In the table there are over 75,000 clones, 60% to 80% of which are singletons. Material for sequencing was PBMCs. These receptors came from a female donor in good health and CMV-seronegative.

In DNA form, the CDR3 reads TGTGCCAGCAGCCCGCGGTTGAGCTCCTACGAGCAGTACTTC. Its translation: CASSPRLSSYEQYF. V usage is TRBV7-2 and J usage is TRBJ2-7; no reliable D call. The CDR3 loop spans 14 amino acids. Germline-derived CDR1 and CDR2 are SGHTA and FQGNSA. V lost 5 bases to trimming and J lost 0 bases, with 11 bases between them.

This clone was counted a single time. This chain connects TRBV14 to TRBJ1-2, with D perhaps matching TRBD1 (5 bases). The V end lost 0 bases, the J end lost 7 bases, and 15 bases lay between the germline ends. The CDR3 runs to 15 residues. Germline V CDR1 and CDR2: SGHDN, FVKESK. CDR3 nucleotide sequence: TGTGCCAGCAGCCAAGAGGTGTCGGGGGTATCTGGCTACACCTTC. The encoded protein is CASSQEVSGVSGYTF. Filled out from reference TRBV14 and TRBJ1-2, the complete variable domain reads EAGVTQFPSHSVIEKGQTVTLRCDPISGHDNLYWYRRVMGKEIKFLLHFVKESKQDESGMPNNRFLAERTGGTYSTLKVQPAELEDSGVYFCASSQEVSGVSGYTFGSGTRLTVV.

The CDR3 nucleotides read TGTGCCAGCAGCGTAGGCCCCCCGACTAGGAAGCAAGAGACCCAGTACTTC. This codes for CASSVGPPTRKQETQYF. The V and J genes are TRBV9 and TRBJ2-5; the D gene is possibly TRBD2 (6 bases). Per the germline V gene, CDR1 is SGDLS and CDR2 is YYNGEE. This CDR3 is built from 17 residues. The V gene lost 0 bases and the J gene lost 2 bases, with 17 bases spanning the gap.

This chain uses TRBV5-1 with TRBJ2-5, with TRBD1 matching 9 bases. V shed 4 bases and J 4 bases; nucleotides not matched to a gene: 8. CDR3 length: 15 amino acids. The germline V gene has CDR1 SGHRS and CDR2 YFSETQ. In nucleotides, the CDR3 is TGCGCCAGCAGCAGGGACAGGGTCGGAGGAGAGACCCAGTACTTC. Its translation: CASSRDRVGGETQYF.

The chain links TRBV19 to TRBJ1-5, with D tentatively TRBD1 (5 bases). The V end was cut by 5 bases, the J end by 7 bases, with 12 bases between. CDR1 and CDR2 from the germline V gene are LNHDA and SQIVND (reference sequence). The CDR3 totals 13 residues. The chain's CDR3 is CASSVQGWQPQHF. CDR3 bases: TGTGCCAGTAGTGTTCAGGGATGGCAGCCCCAGCATTTT.